This T cell receptor (beta chain) came from a study of response to subunit inactivated influenza vaccine. This clonotype was seen a few times. Its specificity is not known. The germline V gene has CDR1 SEHNR and CDR2 FQNEAQ (reference sequence). Trimming removed 5 bases at V and 1 base at J, with 18 bases between. The CDR3 has 17 amino acids. TCRdb ran MiXCR on the RT-PCR reads and lists one entry per CDR3 protein. The top ten clones hold about 10% of a sample with 550,000 to 600,000 distinct CDR3 sequences, 12% of them seen once. General study findings and limits: Every seasonal influenza vaccination brings in few new T cells, the authors suggested.

The source of this sequence is a man aged 50 or older who received an inactivated influenza vaccine. The sequencing here drew on PBMCs from blood, taken on the day of vaccination. V gene TRBV7-9 combines with J gene TRBJ1-5; the D gene is possibly TRBD1 (6 bases). CDR3 nucleotides: TGTGCCAGCAGCGCGGGGGCAGGGAAGGGGAGCAATCAGCCCCAGCATTTT. It encodes CASSAGAGKGSNQPQHF. The variable domain in full, with the rest retrieved from reference TRBV7-9 and TRBJ1-5, is DTGVSQNPRHKITKRGQNVTFRCDPISEHNRLYWYRQTLGQGPEFLTYFQNEAQLEKSRLLSDRFSAERPKGSFSTLEIQRTEQGDSAMYLCASSAGAGKGSNQPQHFGDGTRLSIL.